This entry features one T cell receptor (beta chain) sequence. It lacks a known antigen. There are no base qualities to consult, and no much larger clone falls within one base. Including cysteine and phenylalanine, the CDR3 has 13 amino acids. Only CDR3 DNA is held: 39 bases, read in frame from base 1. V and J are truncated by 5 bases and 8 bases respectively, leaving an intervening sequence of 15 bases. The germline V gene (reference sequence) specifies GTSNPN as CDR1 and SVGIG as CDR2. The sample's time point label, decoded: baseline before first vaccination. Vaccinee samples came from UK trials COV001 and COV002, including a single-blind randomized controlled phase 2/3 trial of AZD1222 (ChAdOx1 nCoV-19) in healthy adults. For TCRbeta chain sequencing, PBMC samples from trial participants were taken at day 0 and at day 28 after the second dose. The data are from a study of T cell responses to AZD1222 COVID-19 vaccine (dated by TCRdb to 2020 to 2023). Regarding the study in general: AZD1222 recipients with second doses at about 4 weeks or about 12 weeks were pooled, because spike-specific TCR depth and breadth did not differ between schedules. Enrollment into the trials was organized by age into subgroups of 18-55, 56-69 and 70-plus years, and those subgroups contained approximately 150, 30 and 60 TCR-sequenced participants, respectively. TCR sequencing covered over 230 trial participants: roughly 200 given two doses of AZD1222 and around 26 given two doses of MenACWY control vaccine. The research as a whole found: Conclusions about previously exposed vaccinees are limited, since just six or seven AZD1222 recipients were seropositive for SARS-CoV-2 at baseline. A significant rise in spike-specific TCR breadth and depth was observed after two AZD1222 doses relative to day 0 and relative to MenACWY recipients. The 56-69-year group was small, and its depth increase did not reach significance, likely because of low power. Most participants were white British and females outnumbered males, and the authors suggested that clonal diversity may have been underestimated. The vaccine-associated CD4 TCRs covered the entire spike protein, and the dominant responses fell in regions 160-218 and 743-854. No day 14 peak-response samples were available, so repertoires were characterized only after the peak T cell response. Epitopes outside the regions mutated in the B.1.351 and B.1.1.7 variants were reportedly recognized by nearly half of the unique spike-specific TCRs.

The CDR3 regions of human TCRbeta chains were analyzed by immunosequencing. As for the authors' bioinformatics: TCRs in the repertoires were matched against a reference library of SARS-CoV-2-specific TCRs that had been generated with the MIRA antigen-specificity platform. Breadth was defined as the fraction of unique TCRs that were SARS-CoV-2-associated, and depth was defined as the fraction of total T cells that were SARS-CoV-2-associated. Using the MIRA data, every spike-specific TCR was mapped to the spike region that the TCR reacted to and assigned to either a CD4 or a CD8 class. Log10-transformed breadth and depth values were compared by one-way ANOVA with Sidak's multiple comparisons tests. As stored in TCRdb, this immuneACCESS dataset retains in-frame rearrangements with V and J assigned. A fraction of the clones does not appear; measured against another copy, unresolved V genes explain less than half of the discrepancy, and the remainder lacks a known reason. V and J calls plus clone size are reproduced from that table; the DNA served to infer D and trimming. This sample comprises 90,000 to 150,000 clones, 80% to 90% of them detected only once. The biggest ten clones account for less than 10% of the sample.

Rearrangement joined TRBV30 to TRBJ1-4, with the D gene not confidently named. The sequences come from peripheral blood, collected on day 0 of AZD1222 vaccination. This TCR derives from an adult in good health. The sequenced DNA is TGTGCCTGGCAGAAAGAAGTCGGGGAAAAACTGTTTTTT. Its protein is CAWQKEVGEKLFF.